The present TCR beta chain was sequenced within a study of CD4 T cell repertoires in COVID-19. Study information: CFSE-low cells expanded nine to ten days with IL-2, then restimulated with other coronavirus spikes.

The study, taken as a whole, reports: Suggested intraclonal diversification: top SARS-CoV-2-reactive clonotypes appeared in two or three memory subsets.

Mild-to-severe COVID-19 survivors were the donors. No culture step preceded sequencing of the ex vivo isolated memory T cells. A word on this clone: Its antigen is currently unknown.

This CDR3 is 12 amino acids long. CDR1 and CDR2 from the germline V gene are MNHEY and SVGEGT. Trimming stripped 5 bases from V and 10 bases from J, with 12 bases between. Repertoires were generated with immunoSEQ multiplex PCR, while TCRdb's copy carries only in-frame clones and drops some. This sample has some 71,000 clones, with 83% found just once. The receptor was isolated from a human donor who had COVID-19. This chain connects TRBV6-2 or TRBV6-3 to TRBJ2-4; D unclear. Material: CD4+ T cells from peripheral blood, obtained after recovery from COVID-19. CDR3 nucleotide sequence: TGTGCCAGCAGTACCGTGAGAGGAATTCAGTACTTC. It encodes CASSTVRGIQYF.